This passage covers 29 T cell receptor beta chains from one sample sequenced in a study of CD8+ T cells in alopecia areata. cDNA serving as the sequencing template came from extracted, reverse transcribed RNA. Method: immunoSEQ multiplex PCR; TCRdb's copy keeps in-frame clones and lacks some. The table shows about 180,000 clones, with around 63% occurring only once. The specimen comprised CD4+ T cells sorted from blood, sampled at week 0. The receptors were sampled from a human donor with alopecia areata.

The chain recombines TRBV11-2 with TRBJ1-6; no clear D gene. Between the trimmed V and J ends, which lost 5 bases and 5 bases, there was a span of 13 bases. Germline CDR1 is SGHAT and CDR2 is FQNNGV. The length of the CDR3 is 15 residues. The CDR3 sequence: CASSPRHRDNSPLHF. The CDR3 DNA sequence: TGTGCCAGCAGCCCCAGGCACAGAGATAATTCACCCCTCCACTTT. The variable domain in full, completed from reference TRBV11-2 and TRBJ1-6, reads EAGVAQSPRYKIIEKRQSVAFWCNPISGHATLYWYQQILGQGPKLLIQFQNNGVVDDSQLPKDRFSAERLKGVDSTLKIQPAKLEDSAVYLCASSPRHRDNSPLHFGNGTRLTVT.

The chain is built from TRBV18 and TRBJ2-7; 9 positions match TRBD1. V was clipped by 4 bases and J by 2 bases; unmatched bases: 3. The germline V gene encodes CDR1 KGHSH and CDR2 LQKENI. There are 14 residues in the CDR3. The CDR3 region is CASSRTGEAYEQYF. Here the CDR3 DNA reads TGTGCCAGCTCACGGACAGGGGAGGCCTACGAGCAGTACTTC.

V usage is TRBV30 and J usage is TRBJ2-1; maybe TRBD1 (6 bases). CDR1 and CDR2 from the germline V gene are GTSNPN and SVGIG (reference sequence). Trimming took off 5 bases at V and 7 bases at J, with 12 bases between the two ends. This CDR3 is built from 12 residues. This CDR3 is CAWAKGGNEQFF. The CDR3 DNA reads TGTGCCTGGGCCAAAGGGGGTAATGAGCAGTTCTTC.

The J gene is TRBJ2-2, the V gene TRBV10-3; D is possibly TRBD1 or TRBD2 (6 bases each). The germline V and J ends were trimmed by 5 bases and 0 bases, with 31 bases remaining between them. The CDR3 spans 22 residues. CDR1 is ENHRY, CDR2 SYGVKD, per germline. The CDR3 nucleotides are TGTGCCATCAGTTTAACAGTAGCGGTGGGGGGCCCCACCTCCGCGAACACCGGGGAGCTGTTTTTT. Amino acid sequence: CAISLTVAVGGPTSANTGELFF.

CDR3 amino acids: CASSLVSGHTGELFF. The CDR3 bases are TGTGCCAGCAGCTTAGTTTCCGGTCACACCGGGGAGCTGTTTTTT. The V and J genes are TRBV7-2 and TRBJ2-2; no firm D call. Trimming took 1 base from V and 3 from J, leaving 9 bases between them. This CDR3 spans 15 amino acids. Germline-derived CDR1 and CDR2 are SGHTA and FQGNSA.

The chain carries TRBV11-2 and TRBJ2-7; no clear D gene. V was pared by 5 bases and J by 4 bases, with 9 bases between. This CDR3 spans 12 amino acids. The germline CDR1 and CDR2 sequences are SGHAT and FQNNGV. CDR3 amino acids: CASSPGPYEQYF. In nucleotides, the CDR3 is TGTGCCAGCAGCCCTGGCCCTTACGAGCAGTACTTC.

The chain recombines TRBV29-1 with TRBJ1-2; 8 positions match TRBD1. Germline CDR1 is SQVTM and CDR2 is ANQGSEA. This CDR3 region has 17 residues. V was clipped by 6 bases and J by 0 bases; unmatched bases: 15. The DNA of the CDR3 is TGCAGCGTCAGCCTGATTTCCGGGACAGGAACTAACTATGGCTACACCTTC. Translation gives CSVSLISGTGTNYGYTF.

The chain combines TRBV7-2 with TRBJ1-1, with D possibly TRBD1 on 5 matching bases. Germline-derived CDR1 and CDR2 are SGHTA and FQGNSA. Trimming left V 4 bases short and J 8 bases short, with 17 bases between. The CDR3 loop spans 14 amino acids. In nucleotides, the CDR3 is TGTGCCAGCAGCTCACGCGGGTTCCAGGGCGAAGCTTTCTTT. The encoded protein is CASSSRGFQGEAFF.

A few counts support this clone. CDR3 sequence (DNA): TGTGCCAGTAGTGCCTCGCGGGGACTAGCGGAAGCCAAGCAGTTCTTC. This sequence encodes CASSASRGLAEAKQFF. This sequence joins TRBV19 and TRBJ2-1, with TRBD2 matching 11 bases. The CDR3 extends over 16 amino acids. Trimming cost V 5 bases and J 11 bases; bases outside gene matches: 14. The germline gives CDR1 LNHDA, CDR2 SQIVND (reference sequence).

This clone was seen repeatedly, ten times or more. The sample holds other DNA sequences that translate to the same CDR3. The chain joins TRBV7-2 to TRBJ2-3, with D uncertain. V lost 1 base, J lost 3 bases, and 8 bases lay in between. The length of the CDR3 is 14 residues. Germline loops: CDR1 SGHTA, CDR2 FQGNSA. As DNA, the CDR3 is TGTGCCAGCAGCTTAGTAGGGCGGACAGATACGCAGTATTTT. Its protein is CASSLVGRTDTQYF. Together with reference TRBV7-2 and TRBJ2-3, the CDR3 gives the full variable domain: GAGVSQSPSNKVTEKGKDVELRCDPISGHTALYWYRQSLGQGLEFLIYFQGNSAPDKSGLPSDRFSAERTGGSVSTLTIQRTQQEDSAVYLCASSLVGRTDTQYFGPGTRLTVL.

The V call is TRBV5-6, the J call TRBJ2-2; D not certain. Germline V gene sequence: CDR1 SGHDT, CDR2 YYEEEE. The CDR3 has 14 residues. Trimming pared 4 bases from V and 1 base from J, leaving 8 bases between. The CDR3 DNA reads TGTGCCAGCAGCCGAAATGAGAACACCGGGGAGCTGTTTTTT. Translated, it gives CASSRNENTGELFF.

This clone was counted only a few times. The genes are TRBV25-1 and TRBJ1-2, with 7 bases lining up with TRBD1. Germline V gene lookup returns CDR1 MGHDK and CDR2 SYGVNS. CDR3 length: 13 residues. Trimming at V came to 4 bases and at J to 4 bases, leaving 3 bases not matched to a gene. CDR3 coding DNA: TGTGCCAGCAGTGCGGGACAGAGCTATGGCTACACCTTC. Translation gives CASSAGQSYGYTF.

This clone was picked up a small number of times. The CDR3 sequence: CAWSPGHKNTEAFF. CDR3 bases: TGTGCCTGGAGTCCGGGACACAAGAACACTGAAGCTTTCTTT. The rearrangement uses TRBV30 and TRBJ1-1; weak D call: TRBD1 (6 bases). V was cut by 2 bases and J by 1 base, with 11 bases left in between. CDR3 length: 14 amino acids. Germline CDR1 GTSNPN, CDR2 SVGIG (reference sequence). Drawing the rest from reference TRBV30 and TRBJ1-1, the complete variable domain is SQTIHQWPATLVQPVGSPLSLECTVEGTSNPNLYWYRQAAGRGLQLLFYSVGIGQISSEVPQNLSASRPQDRQFILSSKKLLLSDSGFYLCAWSPGHKNTEAFFGQGTRLTVV.

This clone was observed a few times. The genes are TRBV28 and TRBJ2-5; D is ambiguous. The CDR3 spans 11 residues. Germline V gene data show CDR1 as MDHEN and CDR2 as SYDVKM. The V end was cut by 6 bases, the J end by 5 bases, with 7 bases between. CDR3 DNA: TGTGCCAGCAGCCAACCGGAGACCCAGTACTTC. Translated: CASSQPETQYF. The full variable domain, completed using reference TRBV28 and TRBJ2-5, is DVKVTQSSRYLVKRTGEKVFLECVQDMDHENMFWYRQDPGLGLRLIYFSYDVKMKEKGDIPEGYSVSREKKERFSLILESASTNQTSMYLCASSQPETQYFGPGTRLLVL.

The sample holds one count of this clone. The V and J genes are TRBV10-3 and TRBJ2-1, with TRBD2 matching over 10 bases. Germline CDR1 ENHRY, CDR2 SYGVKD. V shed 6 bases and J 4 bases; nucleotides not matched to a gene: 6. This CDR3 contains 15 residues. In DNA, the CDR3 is TGTGCCATCAGGGAAACTAGCGGGGAATACAATGAGCAGTTCTTC. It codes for CAIRETSGEYNEQFF.

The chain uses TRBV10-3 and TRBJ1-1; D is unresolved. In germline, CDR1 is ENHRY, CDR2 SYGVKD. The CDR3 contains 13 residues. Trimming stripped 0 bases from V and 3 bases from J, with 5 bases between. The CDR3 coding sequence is TGTGCCATCAGTGAGTCGAGATACACTGAAGCTTTCTTT. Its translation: CAISESRYTEAFF.

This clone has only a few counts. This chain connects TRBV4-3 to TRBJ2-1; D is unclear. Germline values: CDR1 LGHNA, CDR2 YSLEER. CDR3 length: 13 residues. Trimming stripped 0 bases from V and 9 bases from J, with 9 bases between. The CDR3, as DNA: TGCGCCAGCAGCCAAGACCTTTTCGCTGAGCAGTTCTTC. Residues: CASSQDLFAEQFF.

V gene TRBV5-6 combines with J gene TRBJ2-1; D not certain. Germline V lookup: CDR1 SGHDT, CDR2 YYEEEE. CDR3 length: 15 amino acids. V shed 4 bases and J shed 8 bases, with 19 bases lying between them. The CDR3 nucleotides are TGTGCCAGCAGCGTGGTGGGGTCGACGGAAGATGAGCAGTTCTTC. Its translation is CASSVVGSTEDEQFF.

CDR3 amino acids: CAILYEQYF. The CDR3 bases are TGCGCCATCCTGTACGAGCAGTACTTC. V and J are TRBV5-1 and TRBJ2-7; D not resolved. CDR3 size: 9 residues. The V end was cut by 9 bases, the J end by 4 bases, with 5 bases between. Germline loops: CDR1 SGHRS, CDR2 YFSETQ.

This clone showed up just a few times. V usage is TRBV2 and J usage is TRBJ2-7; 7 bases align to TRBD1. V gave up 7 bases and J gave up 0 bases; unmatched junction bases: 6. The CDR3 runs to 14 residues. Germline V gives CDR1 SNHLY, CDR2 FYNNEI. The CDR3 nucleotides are TGTGCCAGCACTGCGGACAGGAGCTCCTACGAGCAGTACTTC. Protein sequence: CASTADRSSYEQYF.

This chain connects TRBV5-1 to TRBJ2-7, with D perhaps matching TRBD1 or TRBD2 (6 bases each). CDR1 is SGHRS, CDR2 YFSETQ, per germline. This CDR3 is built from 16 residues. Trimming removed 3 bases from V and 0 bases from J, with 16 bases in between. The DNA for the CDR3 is TGCGCCAGCAGCTATGACGGAGGGGGAAGCTCCTACGAGCAGTACTTC. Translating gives CASSYDGGGSSYEQYF.

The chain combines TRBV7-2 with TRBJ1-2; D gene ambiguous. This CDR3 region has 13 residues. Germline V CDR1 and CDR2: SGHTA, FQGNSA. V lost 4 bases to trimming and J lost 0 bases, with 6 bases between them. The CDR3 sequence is CASSSPANYGYTF. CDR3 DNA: TGTGCCAGCAGCTCTCCAGCTAACTATGGCTACACCTTC.

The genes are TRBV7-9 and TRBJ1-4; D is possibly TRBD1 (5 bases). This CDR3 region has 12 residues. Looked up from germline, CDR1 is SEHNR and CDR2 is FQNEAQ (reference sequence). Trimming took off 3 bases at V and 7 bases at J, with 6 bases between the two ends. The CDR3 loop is CASSFQGEKLFF. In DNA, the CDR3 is TGTGCCAGCAGCTTTCAGGGTGAAAAACTGTTTTTT. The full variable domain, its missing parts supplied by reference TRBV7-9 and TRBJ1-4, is DTGVSQNPRHKITKRGQNVTFRCDPISEHNRLYWYRQTLGQGPEFLTYFQNEAQLEKSRLLSDRFSAERPKGSFSTLEIQRTEQGDSAMYLCASSFQGEKLFFGSGTQLSVL.

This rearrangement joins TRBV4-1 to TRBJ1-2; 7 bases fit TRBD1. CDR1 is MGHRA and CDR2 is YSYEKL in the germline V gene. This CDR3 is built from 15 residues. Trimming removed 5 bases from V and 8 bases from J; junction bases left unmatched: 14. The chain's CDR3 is CASSSVLRDRVGYTF. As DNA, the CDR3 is TGCGCCAGCAGCTCCGTACTGAGAGACAGGGTCGGCTACACCTTC.

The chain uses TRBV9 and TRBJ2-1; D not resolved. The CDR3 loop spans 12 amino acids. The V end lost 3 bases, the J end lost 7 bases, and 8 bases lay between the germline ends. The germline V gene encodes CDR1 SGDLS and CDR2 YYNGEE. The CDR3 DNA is TGTGCCAGCAGCGCCAGACGGAATGAGCAGTTCTTC. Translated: CASSARRNEQFF.

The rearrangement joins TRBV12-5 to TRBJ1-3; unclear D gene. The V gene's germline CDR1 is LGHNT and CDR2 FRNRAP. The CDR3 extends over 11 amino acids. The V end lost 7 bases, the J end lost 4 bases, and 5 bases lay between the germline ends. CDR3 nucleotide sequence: TGTGCTAGTGTCTTAGGAAACACCATATATTTT. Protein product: CASVLGNTIYF.

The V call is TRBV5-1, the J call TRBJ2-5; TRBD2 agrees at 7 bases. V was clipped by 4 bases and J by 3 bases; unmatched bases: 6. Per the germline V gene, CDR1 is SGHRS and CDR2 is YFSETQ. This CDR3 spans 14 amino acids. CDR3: CASSPRGFEETQYF. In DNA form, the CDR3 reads TGCGCCAGCAGCCCGCGGGGGTTTGAAGAGACCCAGTACTTC.

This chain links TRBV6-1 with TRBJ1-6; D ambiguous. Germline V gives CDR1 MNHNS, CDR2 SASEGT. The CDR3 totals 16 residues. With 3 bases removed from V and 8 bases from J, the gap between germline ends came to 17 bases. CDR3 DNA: TGTGCCAGCAGTGAGGGGTTTGAGAGGGTCGATTCACCCCTCCACTTT. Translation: CASSEGFERVDSPLHF.

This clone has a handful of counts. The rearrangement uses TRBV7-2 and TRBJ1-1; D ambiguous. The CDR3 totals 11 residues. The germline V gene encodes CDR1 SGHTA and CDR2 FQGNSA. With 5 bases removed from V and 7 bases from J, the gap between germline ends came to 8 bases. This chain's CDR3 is CASSDRGEAFF. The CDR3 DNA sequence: TGTGCCAGCAGCGACCGGGGTGAAGCTTTCTTT.